The rows below give T cell receptor beta chains drawn from one sample of a study of blood T cell repertoires in COVID-19. Data came from immunoSEQ multiplex PCR; TCRdb stores just in-frame clones and leaves some out. The data hold about 210,000 clones, with around 80% observed a single time. Sequencing input: PBMCs or T cells enriched from blood (not recorded which). The receptor set was obtained from a man aged 25-45 years with acute COVID-19. Each CDR3 is given with its conserved first and last residue. A D gene is named only where the DNA matches it firmly. Clone sizes are given selectively: once, few, many, or a class where the clone is expanded.

J gene	clone size	V gene	CDR3 length	D gene	CDR3 protein	CDR3 DNA
TRBJ1-5	.	TRBV2	15	TRBD1	CASSVGGATGGPQHF	TGTGCCAGCAGTGTTGGAGGGGCCACAGGGGGGCCCCAGCATTTT
TRBJ2-7	.	TRBV11-2	12	.	CASSPDTDEQYF	TGTGCCAGCAGCCCGGACACGGACGAGCAGTACTTC
TRBJ1-1	.	TRBV27	15	.	CASSSLTAMNTEAFF	TGTGCCAGCAGTTCCCTGACAGCGATGAACACTGAAGCTTTCTTT
TRBJ2-5	.	TRBV7-3	15	.	CASSLTGAGQETQYF	TGTGCCAGCAGCTTAACAGGGGCGGGGCAAGAGACCCAGTACTTC
TRBJ2-5	.	TRBV14	14	TRBD1	CASSLGTVEETQYF	TGTGCCAGCAGCCTCGGGACAGTAGAAGAGACCCAGTACTTC
TRBJ1-2	.	TRBV5-1	18	.	CASSLGGAGLSPNYGYTF	TGCGCCAGCAGCTTGGGCGGGGCCGGGTTATCACCTAACTATGGCTACACCTTC
TRBJ2-5	.	TRBV6-1	15	.	CASSEVAGLGETQYF	TGTGCCAGCAGTGAAGTAGCAGGACTGGGAGAGACCCAGTACTTC
TRBJ2-5	.	TRBV7-2	13	TRBD2	CASSLSGGETQYF	TGTGCCAGCAGCTTGTCGGGGGGGGAGACCCAGTACTTC
TRBJ2-3	.	TRBV7-2	16	TRBD2	CASSRRTSGGANTQYF	TGTGCCAGCAGCCGCCGGACTAGCGGGGGGGCGAATACGCAGTATTTT
TRBJ2-7	.	TRBV19	17	.	CASSIAAGRGVPVGQYF	TGTGCCAGTAGTATAGCAGCCGGCAGGGGCGTCCCGGTCGGGCAGTACTTC
TRBJ2-5	.	TRBV10-1	15	TRBD2	CASSESGGYGGTQYF	TGCGCCAGCAGTGAGTCGGGGGGGTATGGTGGGACCCAGTACTTC
TRBJ2-3	.	TRBV5-1	14	TRBD1	CASGSQGDTDTQYF	TGCGCCAGCGGGAGCCAGGGGGACACAGATACGCAGTATTTT
TRBJ1-6	.	TRBV30	15	.	CAWSVLEGTRSPLHF	TGTGCCTGGAGTGTGCTTGAGGGTACAAGATCACCCCTCCACTTT
TRBJ1-4	.	TRBV3-1/TRBV3-2	15	TRBD1	CASSLWGQANEKLFF	TGTGCCAGCAGCCTTTGGGGACAGGCTAATGAAAAACTGTTTTTT
TRBJ2-2	.	TRBV5-1	16	TRBD2	CASSLVASGAPGELFF	TGCGCCAGCAGCTTGGTGGCTAGCGGGGCCCCTGGGGAGCTGTTTTTT
TRBJ2-7	few	TRBV2	14	.	CASSAGHRSYEQYF	TGTGCCAGCTCTGCCGGACATCGATCTTACGAGCAGTACTTC
TRBJ1-5	.	TRBV12-5	18	TRBD1	CASGLGTGGGYSNQPQHF	TGTGCTAGTGGTTTAGGGACAGGGGGCGGATATAGCAATCAGCCCCAGCATTTT
TRBJ2-7	medium-sized	TRBV27	15	TRBD2	CASSPLAGANYEQYF	TGTGCCAGCAGTCCACTAGCGGGAGCCAACTACGAGCAGTACTTC
TRBJ2-5	.	TRBV12-3/TRBV12-4	13	.	CATRPRGQETQYF	TGTGCCACCCGACCCAGGGGCCAGGAGACCCAGTACTTC
TRBJ1-1	.	TRBV7-9	15	TRBD1	CASSLPRDRKSEAFF	TGTGCCAGCAGCTTACCCCGGGACAGGAAATCTGAAGCTTTCTTT
TRBJ1-2	.	TRBV5-1	17	.	CASSSEGSGHPNYGYTF	TGCGCCAGCAGCTCGGAGGGGTCAGGACACCCTAACTATGGCTACACCTTC
TRBJ2-7	.	TRBV6-5	14	TRBD2	CASKIAGVTYEQYF	TGTGCCAGCAAAATAGCGGGGGTAACCTACGAGCAGTACTTC
TRBJ1-2	once	TRBV5-1	16	.	CASSRGSRDWKDGYTF	TGCGCCAGCAGCCGTGGATCCAGGGACTGGAAGGATGGCTACACCTTC
TRBJ2-1	.	TRBV5-4	15	.	CASSPDSNAYNEQFF	TGTGCCAGCAGCCCCGACTCAAATGCCTACAATGAGCAGTTCTTC
TRBJ2-2	.	TRBV9	14	.	CASSGGRGTGELFF	TGTGCCAGCAGCGGCGGAAGGGGCACCGGGGAGCTGTTTTTT
TRBJ1-2	once	TRBV9	13	.	CASRTSGSFGYTF	TGTGCCAGCAGGACCAGCGGGTCCTTTGGCTACACCTTC
TRBJ2-2	.	TRBV19	15	TRBD1	CASTLTGRVTGELFF	TGTGCCAGTACCCTGACAGGGCGGGTGACCGGGGAGCTGTTTTTT
TRBJ2-5	.	TRBV5-1	14	TRBD2	CASSLLTSGETQYF	TGCGCCAGCAGCCTGCTGACTAGCGGGGAGACCCAGTACTTC
TRBJ1-2	.	TRBV2	12	TRBD1	CASRGDRDGYTF	TGTGCCAGCAGGGGCGACAGGGATGGCTACACCTTC
TRBJ2-1	.	TRBV19	17	TRBD1	CASSPLTLDRVAAEQFF	TGTGCCAGTAGTCCTCTAACCCTGGACAGGGTTGCCGCTGAGCAGTTCTTC
TRBJ2-5	.	TRBV2	14	.	CASSLTGNQETQYF	TGTGCCAGCAGTTTAACAGGGAACCAAGAGACCCAGTACTTC
TRBJ1-5	.	TRBV15	15	TRBD1	CATSSRQGREQPQHF	TGTGCCACCAGCTCCCGACAGGGAAGGGAACAGCCCCAGCATTTT
TRBJ2-7	.	TRBV3-1/TRBV3-2	12	.	CASSQDRGREFF	TGTGCCAGCAGCCAAGACAGGGGTCGTGAGTTCTTC
TRBJ1-1	.	TRBV5-4	12	.	CASSEGHLEAFF	TGTGCCAGCAGCGAGGGCCATCTCGAGGCTTTCTTT
TRBJ1-6	.	TRBV5-1	15	.	CASSLDVGSNSPLHF	TGCGCCAGCAGCTTGGATGTGGGTAGCAATTCACCCCTCCACTTT
TRBJ2-1	.	TRBV3-1/TRBV3-2	14	TRBD2	CASSHGLANNEQFF	TGTGCCAGCAGCCACGGACTAGCGAATAATGAGCAGTTCTTC
TRBJ1-2	.	TRBV7-9	13	.	CASSLFEPGGYTF	TGTGCCAGCAGCTTATTCGAGCCCGGGGGCTACACCTTC
TRBJ1-5	.	TRBV7-9	17	TRBD1	CASSSGTGLYSNQPQHF	TGTGCCAGCAGCTCCGGGACAGGACTTTATAGCAATCAGCCCCAGCATTTT
TRBJ1-1	.	TRBV6-5	15	TRBD1	CASSTGTVMNTEAFF	TGTGCCAGCAGTACGGGGACAGTCATGAACACTGAAGCTTTCTTT
TRBJ1-6	.	TRBV19	14	.	CASSSVGEKTPLHF	TGTGCCAGTAGTAGTGTCGGAGAAAAAACACCCCTCCACTTT
TRBJ2-5	few	TRBV2	13	.	CASSVGQRETQYF	TGTGCCAGCAGTGTTGGACAGAGGGAGACCCAGTACTTC
TRBJ1-6	.	TRBV5-6	16	.	CASSLMVRPGNSPLHF	TGTGCCAGCAGCTTGATGGTCAGACCGGGGAATTCACCCCTCCACTTT
TRBJ2-7	.	TRBV7-3	17	TRBD2	CASSSRAPGLAGYEQYF	TGTGCCAGCAGCTCAAGGGCACCGGGACTAGCGGGATACGAGCAGTACTTC
TRBJ1-2	once	TRBV7-6	15	TRBD1	CASSLLRTGVDGYTF	TGTGCCAGCAGCTTACTTCGGACAGGGGTAGACGGCTACACCTTC
TRBJ2-7	.	TRBV25-1	13	TRBD1	CASNRGSSYEQYF	TGTGCCAGCAACAGGGGGAGTTCCTACGAGCAGTACTTC
TRBJ2-5	.	TRBV2	16	TRBD2	CASRRDSSGVGETQYF	TGTGCCAGCAGACGGGATAGTAGCGGGGTGGGGGAGACCCAGTACTTC
TRBJ1-1	.	TRBV3-1/TRBV3-2	10	.	CASGTNEAFF	TGTGCCAGCGGAACTAATGAAGCTTTCTTT
TRBJ2-1	.	TRBV11-3	15	TRBD2	CASSLGTSGDDEQFF	TGTGCCAGCAGCCTCGGGACTAGCGGGGACGATGAGCAGTTCTTC
TRBJ2-5	few	TRBV5-1	17	TRBD1	CASSENTDTRDSQTQYF	TGCGCCAGCAGCGAGAATACCGACACCCGGGACAGTCAGACCCAGTACTTC
TRBJ2-5	.	TRBV5-1	17	TRBD2	CASSFGPSGAGGETQYF	TGCGCCAGCAGCTTTGGACCTAGCGGGGCAGGGGGGGAGACCCAGTACTTC
TRBJ2-1	.	TRBV12-5	17	TRBD1	CASGLNPTGESYNEQFF	TGTGCTAGTGGTTTGAACCCGACAGGGGAATCCTACAATGAGCAGTTCTTC
TRBJ2-5	.	TRBV19	15	TRBD1	CASSGSQGRQETQYF	TGTGCCAGTAGTGGGTCACAGGGGCGGCAAGAGACCCAGTACTTC
TRBJ2-2	.	TRBV18	14	.	CASSNDPGAGELFF	TGTGCCAGCTCAAATGACCCCGGGGCCGGGGAGCTGTTTTTT
TRBJ1-2	.	TRBV6-1	15	TRBD1	CASSERGQGPYGYTF	TGTGCCAGCAGTGAAAGGGGACAGGGGCCCTATGGCTACACCTTC
TRBJ2-7	.	TRBV6-5	11	.	CASSTSYEQYF	TGTGCCAGCAGTACTAGTTACGAGCAGTACTTC